Below are 26 T cell receptor beta chains sequenced from a single sample in a study of T cell changes during pregnancy in multiple sclerosis. Only in-frame clones appear in the TCRdb table, and some are missing; sequencing was by immunoSEQ multiplex PCR. This table holds about 36,000 clones, 93% found once. The specimen was CD4+ T cells from peripheral blood mononuclear cells, collected in the first trimester of pregnancy. All receptors come from a female donor with multiple sclerosis, enrolled in a pregnancy study.

As regards this clone: The junction differs from germline at one of its ends, possibly a read error. This chain connects TRBV7-2 to TRBJ1-4, with D possibly matching TRBD1 (5 bases). Germline V lookup: CDR1 SGHTA, CDR2 FQGNSA. CDR3 size: 13 residues. The CDR3 reads CASSRNWGERLFF. The CDR3 nucleotides are TGTGCCAGCAGCCGCAATTGGGGCGAAAGACTGTTTTTT. The full variable domain, with the rest looked up from reference TRBV7-2 and TRBJ1-4, is GAGVSQSPSNKVTEKGKDVELRCDPISGHTALYWYRQSLGQGLEFLIYFQGNSAPDKSGLPSDRFSAERTGGSVSTLTIQRTQQEDSAVYLCASSRNWGERLFFGSGTQLSVL.

The chain is built from TRBV5-1 and TRBJ2-3, with 8 positions matching TRBD1. With V trimmed by 7 bases and J by 5 bases, 15 bases remained unmatched. CDR1 and CDR2 (germline): SGHRS, YFSETQ. The CDR3 totals 16 residues. CDR3 protein: CASSKIAQGAGDTQYF. CDR3 sequence (DNA): TGCGCCAGCTCAAAGATCGCGCAGGGGGCTGGAGATACGCAGTATTTT.

This chain links TRBV25-1 with TRBJ2-5; 7 nucleotides align to TRBD1. The CDR3 is made up of 17 amino acids. V shed 2 bases and J 0 bases; nucleotides not matched to a gene: 9. CDR1 and CDR2 (germline): MGHDK, SYGVNS. The CDR3, as DNA: TGTGCCAGCAGTGAAAGGCAGGGGGTGTCGTACCAAGAGACCCAGTACTTC. Translated, it gives CASSERQGVSYQETQYF.

The chain links TRBV2 to TRBJ1-5, with 7 positions matching TRBD1. The CDR3 is made up of 13 amino acids. The V and J ends lost 6 bases and 6 bases, in that order; junction bases with no gene match: 5. Germline V lookup: CDR1 SNHLY, CDR2 FYNNEI. DNA for the CDR3: TGTGCCAGCAGCCACGACAGGGTTCAGCCCCAGCATTTT. As protein: CASSHDRVQPQHF.

The chain uses TRBV5-1 and TRBJ1-1; maybe TRBD1 (5 bases). The CDR3 runs 14 residues. V dropped 5 bases and J dropped 4 bases, with 15 bases sitting between them. Germline V lookup: CDR1 SGHRS, CDR2 YFSETQ. The CDR3 loop is CASSSVQGRTEAFF. CDR3 DNA sequence: TGCGCCAGCAGTTCGGTTCAGGGTCGCACTGAAGCTTTCTTT.

The chain has TRBV2 and TRBJ2-5; 15 bases line up with TRBD2. CDR3 length: 16 amino acids. Germline V gene sequence: CDR1 SNHLY, CDR2 FYNNEI. V lost 5 bases and J lost 2; bases outside the gene matches: 3. CDR3 sequence (DNA): TGTGCCAGCAGTTCTGGACTAGCGGGAGGGCAAGAGACCCAGTACTTC. Its translation: CASSSGLAGGQETQYF.

The chain is built from TRBV7-2 and TRBJ2-2, with D perhaps matching TRBD2 (5 bases). Trimming took off 3 bases at V and 5 bases at J, with 10 bases between the two ends. CDR1 SGHTA and CDR2 FQGNSA come from the germline V gene. The CDR3 has 14 amino acids. CDR3 in DNA: TGTGCCAGCAGCTTCGGCCGAGGGACCGGGGAGCTGTTTTTT. Translating gives CASSFGRGTGELFF.

The chain links TRBV7-3 to TRBJ2-3; D is possibly TRBD2 (6 bases). Germline values: CDR1 SGHTA, CDR2 FQGTGA. Trimming removed 5 bases from V and 6 bases from J, with 15 bases in between. The CDR3 is 14 amino acids. CDR3 DNA: TGTGCCAGCAGCCCCAGCGGGTCGCACGATACGCAGTATTTT. This sequence encodes CASSPSGSHDTQYF.

The genes are TRBV6-4 and TRBJ2-2; a weak D match, TRBD2 (5 bases). The germline V gene has CDR1 MRHNA and CDR2 SNTAGT. V dropped 2 bases and J dropped 4 bases, with 11 bases sitting between them. This CDR3 comprises 15 residues. CDR3 bases: TGTGCCAGCAGTGACGGGCCCCGGGGCACCGGGGAGCTGTTTTTT. It codes for CASSDGPRGTGELFF.

This clone showed up just once. The sample contains more than one DNA sequence encoding this CDR3. The rearrangement links TRBV7-9 to TRBJ1-1; tentative D call: TRBD1 (6 bases). CDR1 and CDR2 from the germline V gene are SEHNR and FQNEAQ (reference sequence). This CDR3 comprises 14 residues. Trimming shortened V by 5 bases and J by 4 bases, and 14 bases separated the two germline ends. CDR3 loop: CASSRGRGGTEAFF. The CDR3 bases are TGTGCCAGCAGCAGGGGCCGAGGGGGCACTGAAGCTTTCTTT.

V is TRBV18 and J is TRBJ2-2; D perhaps matches TRBD2 (5 bases). V was shortened by 6 bases and J by 7 bases, with 12 bases between the two germline ends. The germline gives CDR1 KGHSH, CDR2 LQKENI. The CDR3 is 13 amino acids. The CDR3 sequence: CASSPSGNGELFF. The CDR3 DNA reads as TGTGCCAGCTCTCCAAGCGGAAACGGGGAGCTGTTTTTT.

This sequence joins TRBV7-6 and TRBJ1-3, with 7 bases that match TRBD1. CDR3 size: 17 residues. Germline V gene data show CDR1 as SGHVS and CDR2 as FNYEAQ. Trimming at V came to 0 bases and at J to 1 base, leaving 6 bases not matched to a gene. CDR3 sequence: CASSLAGTATSGNTIYF. The CDR3 nucleotides are TGTGCCAGCAGCTTAGCTGGGACAGCTACTTCTGGAAACACCATATATTTT.

The rearrangement links TRBV7-9 to TRBJ2-7; 9 bases match TRBD2. The V and J ends lost 4 bases and 1 base, in that order; junction bases with no gene match: 5. Germline lookup yields CDR1 SEHNR and CDR2 FQNEAQ (reference sequence). The CDR3 loop spans 15 amino acids. The CDR3: CASSSKRGVSYEQYF. The CDR3, as DNA: TGTGCCAGCAGCTCTAAGCGGGGGGTTTCCTACGAGCAGTACTTC.

The rearrangement links TRBV11-2 to TRBJ2-1, with D tentatively TRBD1 (6 bases). V dropped 8 bases and J dropped 5 bases, with 19 bases sitting between them. The CDR3 has 15 amino acids. Germline-derived CDR1 and CDR2 are SGHAT and FQNNGV. CDR3 DNA: TGTGCCAGCCTTTATAGAGTGGGACAAGACAATGAGCAGTTCTTC. Translating it yields CASLYRVGQDNEQFF.

For this clone: A junction end diverges from the germline sequence, so it may reflect a read error. V is TRBV7-6 and J is TRBJ2-7; 7 bases map to TRBD2. CDR3 length: 15 residues. CDR1 is SGHVS, CDR2 FNYEAQ, per germline. The CDR3, as DNA: TGTGCCAGCACCTTAACCCGGGAGGCGGTCTACGAGCAGTACTTC. Protein: CASTLTREAVYEQYF.

This clone was seen only once. The CDR3 region is CASSEPLAGDPYEQYF. For the CDR3, the DNA is TGCGCCAGCAGTGAGCCTTTAGCGGGAGACCCCTACGAGCAGTACTTC. The chain joins TRBV10-2 to TRBJ2-7; 9 bases match TRBD2. J gave up 2 bases and V 2 bases, and 7 bases lay outside the gene matches. The CDR3 length is 16 residues. Germline CDR1 WSHSY, CDR2 SAAADI.

This clone appeared a single time. The chain employs TRBV9 and TRBJ2-2; TRBD2 matches at 8 bases. Unmatched junction bases numbered 14, after V lost 3 bases and J lost 4 bases. CDR1 SGDLS and CDR2 YYNGEE come from the germline V gene. This CDR3 is built from 18 residues. The CDR3 DNA reads as TGTGCCAGCAGCGACTTGGCGGGCGGGGGGTACCGCACCGGGGAGCTGTTTTTT. Translating it yields CASSDLAGGGYRTGELFF.

J is TRBJ2-5 and V is TRBV10-3; TRBD1 matches 8 bases. The CDR3 totals 12 residues. Germline loops: CDR1 ENHRY, CDR2 SYGVKD. V gave up 4 bases and J gave up 7 bases; unmatched junction bases: 2. CDR3 sequence: CAISGQGATQYF. As DNA, the CDR3 is TGTGCCATCAGTGGGCAGGGGGCGACCCAGTACTTC.

This clone is a singleton in its sample. CDR3 amino acids: CAISSGTKNQPQHF. CDR3 in DNA: TGTGCCATCAGCTCCGGGACAAAAAATCAGCCCCAGCATTTT. The gene calls are TRBV10-3 and TRBJ1-5; D is perhaps TRBD1 (6 bases). The CDR3 is 14 residues long. CDR1 ENHRY and CDR2 SYGVKD come from the germline V gene. V lost 6 bases to trimming and J lost 4 bases, with 13 bases between them.

The V gene is TRBV6-6, the J gene TRBJ2-7, with TRBD1 matching 9 bases. V trimming: 4 bases; J trimming: 2 bases; junction bases outside the gene matches: 3. CDR1 MNHNY and CDR2 SVGAGI come from the germline V gene (reference sequence). The CDR3 length is 14 residues. CDR3 residues: CASSFRTGAYEQYF. Here the CDR3 DNA reads TGTGCCAGCAGTTTCCGGACAGGGGCCTACGAGCAGTACTTC.

V and J are TRBV28 and TRBJ1-2; 8 bases line up with TRBD1. J lost 1 base, V lost 3 bases, and 10 bases had no gene match. The germline gives CDR1 MDHEN, CDR2 SYDVKM. This CDR3 comprises 17 residues. CDR3 DNA sequence: TGTGCCAGCAGTTTCAGGGGGCTGTCTTCCATTAACTATGGCTACACCTTC. The encoded protein is CASSFRGLSSINYGYTF.

The chain joins TRBV5-1 to TRBJ1-2; possibly TRBD1 for D (5 bases). Germline CDR1 and CDR2: SGHRS and YFSETQ. V lost 0 bases and J 0 bases, leaving 9 bases between the germline ends. The CDR3 is 15 residues long. CDR3 in amino acids: CASSLGGQANYGYTF. The CDR3, as DNA: TGCGCCAGCAGCTTGGGCGGACAAGCTAACTATGGCTACACCTTC.

The chain has TRBV7-8 and TRBJ2-2; 8 bases map to TRBD1. CDR1 and CDR2 from the germline V gene are SGHVS and FQNEAQ. V lost 5 bases and J lost 0; bases outside the gene matches: 2. This CDR3 has 15 amino acids. CDR3 DNA: TGTGCCAGCAGCCCACAGGGGGCGAACACCGGGGAGCTGTTTTTT. It codes for CASSPQGANTGELFF.

This chain uses TRBV5-8 with TRBJ1-5; D remains unclear. The V end lost 2 bases, the J end lost 4 bases, and 10 bases lay between the germline ends. The V gene's germline CDR1 is SGHTS and CDR2 YDEGEE. This CDR3 comprises 14 residues. CDR3 residues: CASSLLSQNQPQHF. The DNA of the CDR3 is TGTGCCAGCAGCTTACTCTCCCAAAATCAGCCCCAGCATTTT.

V gene TRBV4-1 combines with J gene TRBJ2-5, with D perhaps TRBD1 (5 bases). The germline gives CDR1 MGHRA, CDR2 YSYEKL. The CDR3 has 14 amino acids. The germline V and J ends were trimmed by 1 base and 5 bases, with 11 bases remaining between them. This CDR3 is CASSQAGFVETQYF. DNA of the CDR3: TGCGCCAGCAGCCAAGCAGGGTTTGTGGAGACCCAGTACTTC.

The V call is TRBV21-1, the J call TRBJ1-6; TRBD1 is the table's D call and was not checked against the DNA. TRBV21-1 has pseudogene status. The CDR3 has 14 residues. The DNA of the CDR3 is TGTGCCAGCAGCGGAACAGGGCATGGTTCACCCCTCCACTTT. Its protein is CASSGTGHGSPLHF.